The clone carrying this TCR beta chain was picked up one time. Antigen unknown. Germline V lookup: CDR1 KGHSH, CDR2 LQKENI. The V end lost 2 bases, the J end lost 5 bases, and 25 bases lay between the germline ends. The CDR3 is 18 residues long. This sample stems from a study of OX40 agonist ivuxolimab in advanced cancers. Turning to the study itself: It was ivuxolimab, an agonistic anti-OX40 (CD134) antibody, that patients were treated with. Of the patients, three showed partial responses, one with hepatocellular carcinoma and two with cutaneous melanoma.

Overall study results and limits: Antigen specificity was not determined for the expanded peripheral T cells.

Sequencing was performed with immunoSEQ multiplex PCR; in TCRdb, only in-frame clones are kept and a portion is missing. The table has some 79,000 clones, 90% to 95% seen once. Sequencing was performed on CD4+ or CD8+ T cells sorted from blood, taken in a trial of the OX40 agonist ivuxolimab. The chain couples TRBV18 to TRBJ2-7, with TRBD2 as a possible D gene (6 bases). This receptor was obtained from an adult with an advanced solid tumor such as melanoma, head and neck, liver or kidney cancer. CDR3 sequence: CASSPTPDRGRPGNEQYF. As DNA, the CDR3 is TGTGCCAGCTCACCAACCCCCGATCGAGGGAGGCCGGGCAACGAGCAGTACTTC. The full variable domain, its missing parts supplied by reference TRBV18 and TRBJ2-7, is NAGVMQNPRHLVRRRGQEARLRCSPMKGHSHVYWYRQLPEEGLKFMVYLQKENIIDESGMPKERFSAEFPKEGPSILRIQQVVRGDSAAYFCASSPTPDRGRPGNEQYFGPGTRLTVT.